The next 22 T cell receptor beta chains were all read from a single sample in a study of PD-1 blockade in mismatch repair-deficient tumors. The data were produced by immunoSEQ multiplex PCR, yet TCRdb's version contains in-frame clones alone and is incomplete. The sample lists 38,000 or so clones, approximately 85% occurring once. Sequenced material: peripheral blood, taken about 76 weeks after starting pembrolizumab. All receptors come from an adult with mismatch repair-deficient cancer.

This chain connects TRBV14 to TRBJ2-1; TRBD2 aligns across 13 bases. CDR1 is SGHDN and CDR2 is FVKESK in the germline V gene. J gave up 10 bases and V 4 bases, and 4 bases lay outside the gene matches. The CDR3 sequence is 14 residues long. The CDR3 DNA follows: TGTGCCAGCAGCCCTACTAGCGGGGGGGTGGAGCAGTTCTTC. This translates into CASSPTSGGVEQFF.

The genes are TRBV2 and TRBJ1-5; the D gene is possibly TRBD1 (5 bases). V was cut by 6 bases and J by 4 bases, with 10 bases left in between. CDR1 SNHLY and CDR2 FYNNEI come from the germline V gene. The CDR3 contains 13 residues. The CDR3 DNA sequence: TGTGCCAGCAGGGGGCTGAGGAATCAGCCCCAGCATTTT. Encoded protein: CASRGLRNQPQHF.

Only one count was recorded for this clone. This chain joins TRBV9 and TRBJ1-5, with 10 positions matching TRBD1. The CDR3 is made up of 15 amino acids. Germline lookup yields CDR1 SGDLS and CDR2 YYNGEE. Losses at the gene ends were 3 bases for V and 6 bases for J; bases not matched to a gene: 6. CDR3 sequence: CASSAGQGLGQPQHF. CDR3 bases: TGTGCCAGCAGCGCGGGACAGGGGCTTGGTCAGCCCCAGCATTTT. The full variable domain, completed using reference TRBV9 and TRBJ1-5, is DSGVTQTPKHLITATGQRVTLRCSPRSGDLSVYWYQQSLDQGLQFLIQYYNGEERAKGNILERFSAQQFPDLHSELNLSSLELGDSALYFCASSAGQGLGQPQHFGDGTRLSIL.

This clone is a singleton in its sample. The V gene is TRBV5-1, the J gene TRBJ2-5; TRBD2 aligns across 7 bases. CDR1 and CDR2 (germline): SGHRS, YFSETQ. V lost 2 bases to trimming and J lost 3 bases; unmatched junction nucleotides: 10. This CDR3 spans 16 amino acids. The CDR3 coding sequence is TGCGCCAGCAGCTTCGGGGACTCCGGGGGGAAAGAGACCCAGTACTTC. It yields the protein CASSFGDSGGKETQYF.

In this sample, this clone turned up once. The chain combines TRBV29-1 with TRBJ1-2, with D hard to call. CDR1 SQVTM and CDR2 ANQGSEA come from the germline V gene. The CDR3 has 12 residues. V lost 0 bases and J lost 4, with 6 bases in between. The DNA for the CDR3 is TGCAGCGTTGAAGAAGTGGGCTATGGCTACACCTTC. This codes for CSVEEVGYGYTF.

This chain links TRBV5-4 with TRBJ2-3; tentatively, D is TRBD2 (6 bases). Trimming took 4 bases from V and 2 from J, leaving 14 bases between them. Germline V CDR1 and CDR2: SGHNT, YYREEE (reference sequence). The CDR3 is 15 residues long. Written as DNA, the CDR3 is TGTGCCAGCAGCCCCATGGGGGGAAACACAGATACGCAGTATTTT. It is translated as CASSPMGGNTDTQYF. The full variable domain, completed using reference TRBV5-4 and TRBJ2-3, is ETGVTQSPTHLIKTRGQQVTLRCSSQSGHNTVSWYQQALGQGPQFIFQYYREEENGRGNFPPRFSGLQFPNYSSELNVNALELDDSALYLCASSPMGGNTDTQYFGPGTRLTVL.

The CDR3 bases are TGTGCCAGCAGCTTAGAGGGTTGGGGAGGGGGTTTCGAGCAGTACTTC. This codes for CASSLEGWGGGFEQYF. This rearrangement joins TRBV7-2 to TRBJ2-7; TRBD2 is a possible D gene (7 bases). CDR3 length: 16 amino acids. Germline assignment: CDR1 SGHTA and CDR2 FQGNSA. V was trimmed by 1 base and J by 6 bases, leaving 19 bases between them.

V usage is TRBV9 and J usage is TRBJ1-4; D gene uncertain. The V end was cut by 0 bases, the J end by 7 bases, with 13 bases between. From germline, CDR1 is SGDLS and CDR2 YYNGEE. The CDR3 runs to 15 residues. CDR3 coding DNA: TGTGCCAGCAGCGTAGATGGGGTTGCAGGTGAAAAACTGTTTTTT. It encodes CASSVDGVAGEKLFF.

The DNA of the CDR3 is TGTGCCAGCAGTTTGACAGGGTTGGGCAGTGAGCAGTTCTTC. The encoded protein is CASSLTGLGSEQFF. V and J are TRBV27 and TRBJ2-1; 7 bases match TRBD1. The germline gives CDR1 MNHEY, CDR2 SMNVEV (reference sequence). The V segment lost 3 bases and the J segment 9 bases; nucleotides outside the gene matches: 8. This CDR3 contains 14 residues.

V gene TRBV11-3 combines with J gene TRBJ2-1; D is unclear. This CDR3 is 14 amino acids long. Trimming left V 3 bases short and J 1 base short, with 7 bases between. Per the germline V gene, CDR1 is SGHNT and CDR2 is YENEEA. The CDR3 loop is CASSFQLSYNEQFF. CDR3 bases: TGTGCCAGCAGCTTCCAGCTTTCCTACAATGAGCAGTTCTTC.

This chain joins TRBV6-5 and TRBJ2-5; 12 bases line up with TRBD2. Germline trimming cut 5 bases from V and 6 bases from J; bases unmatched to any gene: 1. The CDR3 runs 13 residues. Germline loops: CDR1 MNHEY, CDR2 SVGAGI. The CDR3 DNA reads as TGTGCCAGCAGTCGGACTAGCGGGAAGACCCAGTACTTC. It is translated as CASSRTSGKTQYF.

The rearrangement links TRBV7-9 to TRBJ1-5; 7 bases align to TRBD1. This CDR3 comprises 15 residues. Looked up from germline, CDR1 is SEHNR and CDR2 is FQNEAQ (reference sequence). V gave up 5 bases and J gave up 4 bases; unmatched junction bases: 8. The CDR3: CASSPHGTANQPQHF. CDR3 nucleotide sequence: TGTGCCAGCAGCCCGCACGGGACAGCAAATCAGCCCCAGCATTTT. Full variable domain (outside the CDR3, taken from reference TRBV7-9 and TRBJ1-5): DTGVSQNPRHKITKRGQNVTFRCDPISEHNRLYWYRQTLGQGPEFLTYFQNEAQLEKSRLLSDRFSAERPKGSFSTLEIQRTEQGDSAMYLCASSPHGTANQPQHFGDGTRLSIL.

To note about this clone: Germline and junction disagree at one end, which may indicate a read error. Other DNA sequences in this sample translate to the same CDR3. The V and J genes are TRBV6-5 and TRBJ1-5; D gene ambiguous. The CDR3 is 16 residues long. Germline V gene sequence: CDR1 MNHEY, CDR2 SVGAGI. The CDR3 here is CASSYGPTSGNQPQHF. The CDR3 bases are TGTGCCAGCAGTTACGGCCCGACCTCGGGCAATCAGCCCCAACATTTT.

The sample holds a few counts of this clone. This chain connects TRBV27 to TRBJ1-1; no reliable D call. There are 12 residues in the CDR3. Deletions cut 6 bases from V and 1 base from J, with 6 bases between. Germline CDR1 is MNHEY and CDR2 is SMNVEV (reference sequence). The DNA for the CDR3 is TGTGCCAGCAGGAGGTCGAACACTGAAGCTTTCTTT. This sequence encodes CASRRSNTEAFF.

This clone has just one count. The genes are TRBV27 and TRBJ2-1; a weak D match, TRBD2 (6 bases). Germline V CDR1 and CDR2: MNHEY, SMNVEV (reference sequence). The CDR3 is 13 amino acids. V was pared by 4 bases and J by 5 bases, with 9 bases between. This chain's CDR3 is CASSSGLNNEQFF. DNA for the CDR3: TGTGCCAGCAGTTCGGGACTCAACAATGAGCAGTTCTTC.

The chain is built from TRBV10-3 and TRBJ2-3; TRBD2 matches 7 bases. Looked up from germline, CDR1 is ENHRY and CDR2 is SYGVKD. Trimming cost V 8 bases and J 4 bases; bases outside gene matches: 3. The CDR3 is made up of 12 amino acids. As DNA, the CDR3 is TGTGCCATCGGACGGGGGGCAGATACGCAGTATTTT. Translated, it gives CAIGRGADTQYF.

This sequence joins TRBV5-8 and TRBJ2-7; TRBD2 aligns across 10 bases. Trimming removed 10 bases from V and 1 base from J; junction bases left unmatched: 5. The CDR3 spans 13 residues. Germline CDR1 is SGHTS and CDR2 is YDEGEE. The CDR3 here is CAGLAERSYEQYF. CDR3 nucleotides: TGTGCCGGACTAGCGGAACGATCCTACGAGCAGTACTTC. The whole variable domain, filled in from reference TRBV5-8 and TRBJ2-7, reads EAGVTQSPTHLIKTRGQQATLRCSPISGHTSVYWYQQALGLGLQFLLWYDEGEERNRGNFPPRFSGRQFPNYSSELNVNALELEDSALYLCAGLAERSYEQYFGPGTRLTVT.

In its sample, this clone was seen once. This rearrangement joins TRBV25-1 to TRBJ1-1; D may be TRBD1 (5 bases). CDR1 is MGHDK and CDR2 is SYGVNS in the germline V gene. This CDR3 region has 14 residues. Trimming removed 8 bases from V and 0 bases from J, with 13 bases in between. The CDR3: CASGGSGMNTEAFF. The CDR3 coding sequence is TGTGCCAGCGGAGGTTCAGGGATGAACACTGAAGCTTTCTTT.

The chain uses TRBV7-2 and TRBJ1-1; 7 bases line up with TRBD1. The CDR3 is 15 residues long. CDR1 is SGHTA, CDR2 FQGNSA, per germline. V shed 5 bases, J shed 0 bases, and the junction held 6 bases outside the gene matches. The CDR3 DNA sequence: TGTGCCAGCAGCACTAGGACAGGTATGAACACTGAAGCTTTCTTT. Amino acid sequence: CASSTRTGMNTEAFF.

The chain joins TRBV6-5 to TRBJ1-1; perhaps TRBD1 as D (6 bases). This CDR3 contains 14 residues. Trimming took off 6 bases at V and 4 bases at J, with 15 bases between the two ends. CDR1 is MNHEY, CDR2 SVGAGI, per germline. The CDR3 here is CASSRATGSTEAFF. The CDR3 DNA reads TGTGCCAGCAGCAGAGCGACAGGTAGCACTGAAGCTTTCTTT.

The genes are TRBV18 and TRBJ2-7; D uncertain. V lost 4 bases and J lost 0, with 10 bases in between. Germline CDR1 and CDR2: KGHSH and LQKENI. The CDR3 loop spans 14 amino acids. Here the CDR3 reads CASSQNTNSYEQYF. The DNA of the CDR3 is TGTGCCAGCTCACAAAACACGAACTCCTACGAGCAGTACTTC.

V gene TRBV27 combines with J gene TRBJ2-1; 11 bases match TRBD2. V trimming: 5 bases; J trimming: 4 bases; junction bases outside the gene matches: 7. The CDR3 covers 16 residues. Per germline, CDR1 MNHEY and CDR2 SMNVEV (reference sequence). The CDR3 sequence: CASSPGASGGYNEQFF. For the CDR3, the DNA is TGTGCCAGCAGTCCGGGGGCTAGCGGGGGGTACAATGAGCAGTTCTTC.